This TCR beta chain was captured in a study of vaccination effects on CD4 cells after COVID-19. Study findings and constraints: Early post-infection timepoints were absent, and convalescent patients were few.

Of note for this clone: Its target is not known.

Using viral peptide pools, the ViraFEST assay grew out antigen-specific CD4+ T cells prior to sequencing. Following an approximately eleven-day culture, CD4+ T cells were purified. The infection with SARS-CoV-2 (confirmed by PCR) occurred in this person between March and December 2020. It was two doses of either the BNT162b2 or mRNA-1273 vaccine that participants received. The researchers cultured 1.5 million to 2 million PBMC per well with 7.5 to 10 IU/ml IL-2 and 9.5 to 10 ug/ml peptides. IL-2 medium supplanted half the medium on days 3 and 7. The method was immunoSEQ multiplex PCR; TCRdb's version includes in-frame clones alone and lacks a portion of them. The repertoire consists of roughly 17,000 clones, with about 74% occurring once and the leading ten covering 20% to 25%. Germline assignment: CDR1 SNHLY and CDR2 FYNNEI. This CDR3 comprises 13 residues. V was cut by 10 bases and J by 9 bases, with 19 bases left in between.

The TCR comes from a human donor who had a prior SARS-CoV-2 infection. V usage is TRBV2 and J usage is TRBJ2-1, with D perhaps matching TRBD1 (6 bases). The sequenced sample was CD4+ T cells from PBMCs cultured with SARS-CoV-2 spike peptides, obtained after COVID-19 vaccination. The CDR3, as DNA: TGTGCCACCTCAGGGGTCGGTGATATTGAGCAGTTCTTC. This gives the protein CATSGVGDIEQFF.